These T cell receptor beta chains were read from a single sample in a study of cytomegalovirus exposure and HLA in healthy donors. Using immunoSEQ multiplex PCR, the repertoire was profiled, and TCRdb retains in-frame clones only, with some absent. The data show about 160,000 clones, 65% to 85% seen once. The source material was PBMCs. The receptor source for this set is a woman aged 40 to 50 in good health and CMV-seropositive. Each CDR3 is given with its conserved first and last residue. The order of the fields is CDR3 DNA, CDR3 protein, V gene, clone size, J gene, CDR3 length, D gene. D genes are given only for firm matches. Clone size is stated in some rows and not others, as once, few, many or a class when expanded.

TGCGCCAGCAGCTCGGGACTAGCGGGGTCCGGGGAGCTGTTTTTT,CASSSGLAGSGELFF,TRBV5-1,.,TRBJ2-2,15,TRBD2
TGTGCCAGCAGCTTGGTCGGGACAGATACGCAGTATTTT,CASSLVGTDTQYF,TRBV5-6,once,TRBJ2-3,13,.
TGTGCCAGCAGTGACCGACTAGCGGGGGGAGAGACCCAGTACTTC,CASSDRLAGGETQYF,TRBV2,.,TRBJ2-5,15,TRBD2
TGTGCCAGCAGGGGGAGATTCATGAACACTGAAGCTTTCTTT,CASRGRFMNTEAFF,TRBV21-1,.,TRBJ1-1,14,.
TGTGCCAGTAGCTCCGGGGGGACAGATACGCAGTATTTT,CASSSGGTDTQYF,TRBV19,once,TRBJ2-3,13,TRBD2
TGCGCCAGCAGCTTGAGTCGAGTGGACAGAAACTCCTACGAGCAGTACTTC,CASSLSRVDRNSYEQYF,TRBV5-1,.,TRBJ2-7,17,.
TGTGCCAGCAGCCTAAACGGGGGTCGTCAGTACTTC,CASSLNGGRQYF,TRBV7-2,.,TRBJ2-7,12,.
TGTGCCTGGAGCTATAAACAGGGTCCTGGAAACACCATATATTTT,CAWSYKQGPGNTIYF,TRBV30,few,TRBJ1-3,15,.
TGTGCCAGCAACCGGGACAGGGGGCTTCAGCCCCAGCATTTT,CASNRDRGLQPQHF,TRBV6-1,many,TRBJ1-5,14,TRBD1
TGTGCCCGCAGGGACAGGGAATTGGCCGGGGAGCTGTTTTTT,CARRDRELAGELFF,TRBV30,few,TRBJ2-2,14,TRBD1
TGTGCCAGCAGCCCCTTGAGCGGGGCGAACACCGGGGAGCTGTTTTTT,CASSPLSGANTGELFF,TRBV9,.,TRBJ2-2,16,TRBD2
TGTGCCAGCAGGACGACACAAGGTGGGACTGAAGCTTTCTTT,CASRTTQGGTEAFF,TRBV6-5,.,TRBJ1-1,14,.
TGTGCCAGCAGTTACGTTTCGGGGGATGGAGGCTACACCTTC,CASSYVSGDGGYTF,TRBV6-5,.,TRBJ1-2,14,.
TGTGCCAGCAGCTTACACCTAGCGGGGCGGGAGACCCAGTACTTC,CASSLHLAGRETQYF,TRBV5-8,.,TRBJ2-5,15,TRBD2
TGTGCCAGCAGGCGACAGGGAGGTATCAATCAGCCCCAGCATTTT,CASRRQGGINQPQHF,TRBV27,.,TRBJ1-5,15,TRBD1
TGCGCCAGCAGCCCCGGGGGGAACGAGAACACTGAAGCTTTCTTT,CASSPGGNENTEAFF,TRBV5-1,.,TRBJ1-1,15,.
TGTGCCAGCAGCCCCCGCCTAGCGGGGGATGAGCAGTTCTTC,CASSPRLAGDEQFF,TRBV9,.,TRBJ2-1,14,TRBD2
TGTGCCAGCAGCTTTGGGACAAATACTAACTATGGCTACACCTTC,CASSFGTNTNYGYTF,TRBV5-5,.,TRBJ1-2,15,.
TGTGCCAGCAGCTACAGGGGGGTCGGTGAAAAACTGTTTTTT,CASSYRGVGEKLFF,TRBV5-6,.,TRBJ1-4,14,TRBD1
TGTGCCAGCAGCATAATATCGGAGACCCAGTACTTC,CASSIISETQYF,TRBV7-9,.,TRBJ2-5,12,.
TGTGCCAGCAGCTTGGCAGGGCATGTGACAGATACGCAGTATTTT,CASSLAGHVTDTQYF,TRBV5-5,.,TRBJ2-3,15,.
TGTGCCAGCAGCTTGGGTCCGGGCGGGGGGGAAGAGACCCAGTACTTC,CASSLGPGGGEETQYF,TRBV5-4,.,TRBJ2-5,16,TRBD2
TGTGCCAGCAGCTTAGAGGCCCTGGTCGGGGATACGCAGTATTTT,CASSLEALVGDTQYF,TRBV7-2,.,TRBJ2-3,15,.
TGTGCCAGCAGGATGAGTAGGCAGAGGATTCAGCCCCAGCATTTT,CASRMSRQRIQPQHF,TRBV28,.,TRBJ1-5,15,.
TGTGCCGGCAGCGTAGCCGGGACAGGGGCCTTTCTTTATGGCTACACTTTC,CAGSVAGTGAFLYGYTF,TRBV9,.,TRBJ1-2,17,TRBD1
TGTGCCAGCAGTAACGAGCCTTATGGCTACACCTTC,CASSNEPYGYTF,TRBV28,.,TRBJ1-2,12,.
TGTGCCAGCAGCCAAGTGAATCTGGCGGGGGGGCAGAGAGATACGCAGTATTTT,CASSQVNLAGGQRDTQYF,TRBV4-2,.,TRBJ2-3,18,TRBD2
TGCGCCAGCAGCCTCGGGGAGGGGGAAGGTTACGAGCAGTACTTC,CASSLGEGEGYEQYF,TRBV4-1,once,TRBJ2-7,15,.
TGTGCCTGGAGTGCGAAGGGACATACCTACGAGCAGTACTTC,CAWSAKGHTYEQYF,TRBV30,.,TRBJ2-7,14,.
TGTGCCAGCACTAAGACAGGAGCCAATCAGCCCCAGCATTTT,CASTKTGANQPQHF,TRBV13,.,TRBJ1-5,14,.
TGTGCCTGGAGTGTACTGGACAGCAGGAATCAGCCCCAGCATTTT,CAWSVLDSRNQPQHF,TRBV30,few,TRBJ1-5,15,.
TGCGCCAGCAGCCAGGACAGGGCGGGACCTCTTTATGGCTACACCTTC,CASSQDRAGPLYGYTF,TRBV4-1,.,TRBJ1-2,16,TRBD1
TGTGCCAGCAGCTTAGCCGAGAGCTCCTACAATGAGCAGTTCTTC,CASSLAESSYNEQFF,TRBV7-8,.,TRBJ2-1,15,.
TGTGCCAGCTCACCGGTAGGGGCGGGGACTGAAGCTTTCTTT,CASSPVGAGTEAFF,TRBV18,.,TRBJ1-1,14,.
TGTGCCAGCAGCCCCTCAGGGGGGTTCATGAACACTGAAGCTTTCTTT,CASSPSGGFMNTEAFF,TRBV7-8,once,TRBJ1-1,16,TRBD1
TGTGCCAGCAGCCGGACAGGGTTTGGAGCTTTCTTT,CASSRTGFGAFF,TRBV6-6,.,TRBJ1-1,12,TRBD1
TGTGCCAGCAGTATCCTTAGCGGGGTGGAGGGCAATGAGCAGTTCTTC,CASSILSGVEGNEQFF,TRBV27,once,TRBJ2-1,16,TRBD2
TGTGCCTGGAGTGGACAGGGTCCGGCTAACTATGGCTACACCTTC,CAWSGQGPANYGYTF,TRBV30,once,TRBJ1-2,15,TRBD1
TGTGCCAGCAGCCGACAGGACAAAGGGGATGGCTACACCTTC,CASSRQDKGDGYTF,TRBV6-1,.,TRBJ1-2,14,.
TGTGCCAGTAGTATGACAAGAAAAGATACGCAGTATTTT,CASSMTRKDTQYF,TRBV19,few,TRBJ2-3,13,.
TGCGCCAGCAGCTTCGGGACAGGGACGGGGGAGCAGTACTTC,CASSFGTGTGEQYF,TRBV5-1,.,TRBJ2-7,14,TRBD1
TGCAGCGGGAAGGATGAAGGGGATCAGCCCCAGCATTTT,CSGKDEGDQPQHF,TRBV29-1,.,TRBJ1-5,13,.
TGTGCCAGTGCCGAAGGGGAATATGGCTACACCTTC,CASAEGEYGYTF,TRBV28,few,TRBJ1-2,12,.
TGTGCCTGGGAGCCGGAGGGGGCCATAGCAGCTTTCTTT,CAWEPEGAIAAFF,TRBV30,.,TRBJ1-1,13,TRBD1
TGTGCCAGCAGCAAAGTGAGAAGCACAGACCTCTACAATGAGCAGTTCTTC,CASSKVRSTDLYNEQFF,TRBV21-1,.,TRBJ2-1,17,.
TGCGCCAGCAGCCTTGGACTAGCGGGGGGGTATAGCACAGATACGCAGTATTTT,CASSLGLAGGYSTDTQYF,TRBV5-1,.,TRBJ2-3,18,TRBD2
TGTGCCTACAGGGCCGGGACTAATGAAAAACTGTTTTTT,CAYRAGTNEKLFF,TRBV30,few,TRBJ1-4,13,.
TGTGCCAGCAGCTTGGGAACAGGGTTTGGCTATGGCTACACCTTC,CASSLGTGFGYGYTF,TRBV5-5,.,TRBJ1-2,15,.
TGTGCCAGCAGCTTAGTCGGGACAGGGTTAGGACAAAAGACCCAGTACTTC,CASSLVGTGLGQKTQYF,TRBV7-2,.,TRBJ2-5,17,TRBD1
TGTGCCAGCAGCCGAGTGGCCGGGGAGCTGTTTTTT,CASSRVAGELFF,TRBV7-2,.,TRBJ2-2,12,.
TGTGCCAGCAGCTTAGTTCGGGGAAACACCGGGGAGCTGTTTTTT,CASSLVRGNTGELFF,TRBV5-4,.,TRBJ2-2,15,.
TGCAGCGTTGAAGAAACTCAGGGCACTGAAGCTTTCTTT,CSVEETQGTEAFF,TRBV29-1,.,TRBJ1-1,13,.
TGTGCCAGCAGCCGGAGAGGGGGCTCTGGGGCCAACGTCCTGACTTTC,CASSRRGGSGANVLTF,TRBV14,once,TRBJ2-6,16,.
TGTGCCAGCTTGAGGGAAACGAACACCGGGGAGCTGTTTTTT,CASLRETNTGELFF,TRBV6-6,.,TRBJ2-2,14,.